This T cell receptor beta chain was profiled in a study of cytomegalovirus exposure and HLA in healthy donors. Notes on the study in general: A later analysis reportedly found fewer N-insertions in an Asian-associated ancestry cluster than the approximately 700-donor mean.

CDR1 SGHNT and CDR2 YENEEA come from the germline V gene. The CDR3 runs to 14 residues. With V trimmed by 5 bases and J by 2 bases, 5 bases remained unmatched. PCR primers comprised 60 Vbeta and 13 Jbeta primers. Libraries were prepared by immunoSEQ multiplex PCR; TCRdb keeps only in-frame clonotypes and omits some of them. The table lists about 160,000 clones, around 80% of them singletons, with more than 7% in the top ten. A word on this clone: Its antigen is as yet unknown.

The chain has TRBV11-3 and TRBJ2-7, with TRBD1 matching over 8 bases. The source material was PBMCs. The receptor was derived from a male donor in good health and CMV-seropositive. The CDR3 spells CASSRGQATYEQYF. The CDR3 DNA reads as TGTGCCAGCAGCCGGGGACAGGCGACCTACGAGCAGTACTTC.